One T cell receptor (beta chain) is described in this entry. Its antigen is unidentified. At one of its ends the junction is not consistent with the germline gene, which may arise from a read error. The sample is drawn from a study of identical twins. Every donor was a healthy Caucasian. TCRdb re-called the 5' RACE reads with MiXCR, one entry per CDR3 protein. The repertoire holds some 1,700,000 distinct CDR3 sequences, with roughly a third as singletons. Study conclusions and caveats: Cord blood's abundant beta clonotypes had fewer insertions, unlike memory repertoires. Zero-insertion analyses could be partly confounded by invariant MAIT and iNKT cells.

The sample taken for sequencing was cord blood. The clonotype originates from a newborn girl in good health.

The CDR3 loop reads CAGSTTGVNTEAFF. The CDR3 region has the DNA TGTGCCGGCAGCACTACAGGGGTCAACACTGAAGCTTTCTTT. The chain has TRBV11-2 and TRBJ1-1; 7 bases match TRBD1. Germline loops: CDR1 SGHAT, CDR2 FQNNGV. CDR3 length: 14 amino acids.